This T cell receptor (beta chain) was identified during a study of blood T cell repertoires in COVID-19. Study details: Specimens from acute and convalescent COVID-19 originated in the United States, Italy and Spain. Sources were T cells, B-cell-depleted T cells, or PBMCs; the material itself was cDNA or gDNA.

Seattle patients were enrolled during active infection and followed longitudinally. Deletions cut 1 base from V and 8 bases from J, with 18 bases between. The CDR3 length is 16 residues. Looked up from germline, CDR1 is SGHAT and CDR2 is FQNNGV. Per the authors' pipeline: Counts of nucleated cells, estimated from reference gene primer amplification, were obtained. Repertoires were generated with immunoSEQ multiplex PCR, while TCRdb's copy carries only in-frame clones and drops some. V and J calls and clone size are copied from that table; D and trimming were computed from the DNA. The repertoire holds 350,000 to 450,000 clones, with approximately 86% as singletons.

The sequence was collected from an older woman with COVID-19, enrolled during active disease. This chain connects TRBV11-2 to TRBJ2-1, with D possibly matching TRBD2 (6 bases). The specimen was peripheral blood. In nucleotides, the CDR3 is TGTGCCAGCAGCTTAGGGTTCCTAGCGTTTGAAGATGAGCAGTTCTTC. Translating it yields CASSLGFLAFEDEQFF. The variable domain in full, completed from reference TRBV11-2 and TRBJ2-1, reads EAGVAQSPRYKIIEKRQSVAFWCNPISGHATLYWYQQILGQGPKLLIQFQNNGVVDDSQLPKDRFSAERLKGVDSTLKIQPAKLEDSAVYLCASSLGFLAFEDEQFFGPGTRLTVL.